This section outlines one T cell receptor beta chain sequence together with its context. The data were obtained in a study of blood T cell repertoires in COVID-19. Study summary: Samples taken during acute and convalescent COVID-19 were collected in the United States, Italy and Spain. T cells, B-cell-depleted T cells, or PBMCs provided the cDNA or gDNA that served as material.

In germline, CDR1 is SGHRS, CDR2 YFSETQ. The junction had 5 bases not matched to a gene; V was cut back by 0 bases and J by 2 bases. This CDR3 region has 16 residues. Study processing details: Amplifying reference gene primers gave estimates of nucleated cell counts. Assay used: immunoSEQ multiplex PCR; TCRdb lists only in-frame clones, some missing. V, J and clone size are those of that table, while D and trimming were read from the DNA. The profile shows about 300,000 clones, around 89% of them singletons. This clonotype originated in a young woman who had recovered from COVID-19. The chain has TRBV5-1 and TRBJ2-5; 9 bases line up with TRBD2. Sequenced input: peripheral blood. CDR3 in DNA: TGCGCCAGCAGCTTGGCGAGCGGGGGGCCACAAGAGACCCAGTACTTC. Its translation: CASSLASGGPQETQYF.